The rows below give T cell receptor beta chains drawn from one sample of a study of blood T cell repertoires in COVID-19. Assay: immunoSEQ multiplex PCR; the TCRdb copy retains only in-frame clones and omits some. The table records about 150,000 clones, approximately 90% of them present only once. The sample comprised peripheral blood. Receptors were obtained from a man between 50 and 59 years old who had recovered from COVID-19. Each CDR3 is given with its conserved first and last residue. A D gene is named only where the DNA matches it firmly. The size field is filled for only some rows; it gives once, few, many or a size class.

>-|TRBJ2-1|-|TRBV4-3
CASSQDSGTGVYNEQFF
TGCGCCAGCAGCCAAGACAGCGGGACAGGTGTGTACAATGAGCAGTTCTTC
>-|TRBJ2-7|TRBD1|TRBV7-2
CASSMTGGGREGPEQYF
TGTGCCAGCAGCATGACAGGGGGCGGACGGGAGGGCCCCGAGCAGTACTTC
>-|TRBJ1-1|-|TRBV6-5
CASTRGRPEGTEAFF
TGTGCCAGCACTCGAGGACGGCCGGAGGGCACTGAAGCTTTCTTT
>-|TRBJ2-2|TRBD1|TRBV6-2/TRBV6-3
CASSYLQGALNTGELFF
TGTGCCAGCAGTTACCTACAGGGGGCGCTGAACACCGGGGAGCTGTTTTTT
>few|TRBJ2-1|-|TRBV5-1
CASSTAGAAYNEQFF
TGCGCCAGCAGCACCGCGGGGGCGGCCTACAATGAGCAGTTCTTC
>-|TRBJ1-1|-|TRBV6-5
CASSYSKQGEAFF
TGTGCCAGCAGTTACTCGAAACAGGGTGAAGCTTTCTTT
>-|TRBJ2-3|TRBD1|TRBV4-3
CASSQESGTGISDTQYF
TGCGCCAGCAGCCAAGAATCGGGGACAGGGATCTCAGATACGCAGTATTTT
>once|TRBJ2-5|-|TRBV19
CASSIIWGAAEETQYF
TGTGCCAGTAGTATAATATGGGGCGCGGCGGAAGAGACCCAGTACTTC
>once|TRBJ2-1|TRBD2|TRBV5-6
CASGSSYNEQFF
TGTGCGAGCGGGAGCTCCTACAATGAGCAGTTCTTC
>-|TRBJ1-1|-|TRBV9
CASSVGGFTEAFF
TGTGCCAGCAGCGTAGGAGGGTTCACTGAAGCTTTCTTT
>once|TRBJ2-1|TRBD2|TRBV4-2
CASFSSASGSTHNEQFF
TGTGCCAGTTTTTCCTCGGCTAGCGGGAGTACCCACAATGAGCAGTTCTTC
>-|TRBJ1-3|TRBD1|TRBV5-6
CASSLQGRGQGIGNTIYF
TGTGCCAGCAGCTTGCAAGGCCGGGGACAGGGGATTGGAAACACCATATATTTT
>-|TRBJ2-1|TRBD2|TRBV6-1
CASSEAGGSPSYNEQFF
TGTGCCAGCAGTGAAGCGGGCGGGAGCCCCTCCTACAATGAGCAGTTCTTC
>-|TRBJ2-5|TRBD2|TRBV2
CASSTPSGSVQETQYF
TGTGCCAGCAGTACCCCTAGCGGGAGCGTGCAAGAGACCCAGTACTTC
>-|TRBJ1-1|TRBD1|TRBV7-9
CGLGQGSMNTEAFF
TGTGGATTGGGACAGGGTTCGATGAACACTGAAGCTTTCTTT
>once|TRBJ2-2|-|TRBV2
CASREAFANTGELFF
TGTGCCAGCAGGGAGGCTTTCGCGAACACCGGGGAGCTGTTTTTT
>-|TRBJ2-1|-|TRBV7-2
CASSLGRGEQFF
TGTGCCAGCAGCTTAGGCCGGGGTGAGCAGTTCTTC
>-|TRBJ1-2|-|TRBV3-1/TRBV3-2
CASSQAGGEGINYGYTF
TGTGCCAGCAGCCAAGCCGGCGGGGAGGGAATCAACTATGGCTACACCTTC
>-|TRBJ2-7|TRBD2|TRBV6-1
CASSEFLRGLAGGSSYEQYF
TGTGCCAGCAGTGAGTTCTTAAGGGGACTAGCGGGAGGGAGCTCCTACGAGCAGTACTTC
>-|TRBJ2-7|-|TRBV18
CASSPGAGATEQYF
TGTGCCAGCTCCCCTGGGGCTGGGGCCACGGAGCAGTACTTC
>-|TRBJ1-2|-|TRBV30
CAWTYSGDGYTF
TGTGCCTGGACCTACTCAGGGGATGGCTACACCTTC
>-|TRBJ1-6|TRBD1|TRBV19
CASSIGRTGVHSPLHF
TGTGCCAGTAGTATAGGCCGGACAGGGGTACATTCACCCCTCCACTTT
>-|TRBJ2-1|-|TRBV7-3
CASSLTSSSYNEQFF
TGTGCCAGCAGCTTAACATCGAGCTCCTACAATGAGCAGTTCTTC
>-|TRBJ1-1|TRBD1|TRBV6-2/TRBV6-3
CASSQILTGAPEAFF
TGTGCCAGCAGCCAGATTCTTACAGGGGCCCCTGAAGCTTTCTTT
>-|TRBJ2-7|TRBD1|TRBV6-2/TRBV6-3
CASSYLTGEQQYF
TGTGCCAGCAGTTACTTAACAGGGGAACAACAGTACTTC
>once|TRBJ1-2|TRBD1|TRBV29-1
CSVERQGALYGYTF
TGCAGCGTTGAAAGGCAGGGGGCGCTCTATGGCTACACCTTC
>few|TRBJ2-2|-|TRBV12-3/TRBV12-4
CASSSTSTGELFF
TGTGCCAGCAGTTCCACTAGCACCGGGGAGCTGTTTTTT
>-|TRBJ1-3|TRBD1|TRBV9
CASSPNPTGSSGNTIYF
TGTGCCAGCAGCCCTAACCCGACAGGGTCCTCTGGAAACACCATATATTTT
>once|TRBJ1-1|-|TRBV10-2
CASSSTDTFAEAFF
TGCGCCAGCAGTTCGACAGATACGTTCGCTGAAGCTTTCTTT
>-|TRBJ2-7|-|TRBV7-9
CASSLTPRDYEQYF
TGTGCCAGCAGCTTAACCCCGAGAGACTACGAGCAGTACTTC
>once|TRBJ1-5|TRBD1|TRBV7-2
CASSLTGVNQPQHF
TGTGCCAGCAGCTTGACAGGGGTCAATCAGCCCCAGCATTTT
>-|TRBJ1-2|TRBD1|TRBV10-3
CAISDKGQANYGYTF
TGTGCCATCAGTGATAAGGGACAGGCTAACTATGGCTACACCTTC
>-|TRBJ2-1|TRBD2|TRBV3-1/TRBV3-2
CASSQDLAAGGGRNEQFF
TGTGCCAGCAGCCAAGATCTCGCGGCGGGAGGAGGTCGGAATGAGCAGTTCTTC
>-|TRBJ1-2|-|TRBV20-1
CSASLGLHGYTF
TGCAGTGCTAGTTTAGGACTCCATGGCTACACCTTC
>-|TRBJ2-1|-|TRBV5-5
CASSPQGRAGNEQFF
TGTGCCAGCAGCCCCCAGGGTAGAGCTGGGAATGAGCAGTTCTTC
>-|TRBJ2-7|TRBD1|TRBV6-5
CASQRTGYEQYF
TGTGCCAGCCAAAGGACAGGCTACGAGCAGTACTTC
>-|TRBJ1-3|TRBD1|TRBV28
CASSLPGTASGNTIYF
TGTGCCAGCAGTTTACCCGGGACAGCCTCTGGAAACACCATATATTTT
>-|TRBJ1-2|TRBD1|TRBV9
CASSATGMGYGYTF
TGTGCCAGCAGCGCGACAGGGATGGGCTATGGCTACACCTTC
>-|TRBJ2-5|-|TRBV11-2
CASSPTPVGSQETQYF
TGTGCCAGCAGCCCCACACCCGTGGGCAGTCAAGAGACCCAGTACTTC
>-|TRBJ2-5|-|TRBV7-9
CASSLGTAQETQYF
TGTGCCAGCAGCCTGGGGACTGCCCAAGAGACCCAGTACTTC
>-|TRBJ2-1|-|TRBV28
CASSTVGSYNEQFF
TGTGCCAGCAGCACGGTCGGGTCCTACAATGAGCAGTTCTTC
>-|TRBJ1-1|-|TRBV7-9
CASSLQGGGTEAFF
TGTGCCAGCAGCTTACAGGGTGGCGGCACTGAAGCTTTCTTT
>-|TRBJ1-5|TRBD1|TRBV2
CASSLQGATNQPQHF
TGTGCCAGCAGTTTACAGGGGGCTACCAATCAGCCCCAGCATTTT
>-|TRBJ2-7|-|TRBV5-8
CASSLGQEHYEQYF
TGTGCCAGCAGCTTGGGACAGGAGCACTACGAGCAGTACTTC
>-|TRBJ1-1|-|TRBV6-5
CASSTTAGGSGEAFF
TGTGCCAGCAGCACTACTGCTGGGGGCTCTGGGGAAGCTTTCTTT
>-|TRBJ1-5|-|TRBV28
CASSLQGKNQPQHF
TGTGCCAGCAGTTTACAGGGGAAAAATCAGCCCCAGCATTTT
>-|TRBJ2-1|TRBD2|TRBV7-9
CASSRSGTSGYSYNEQFF
TGTGCCAGCAGCCGATCCGGGACTAGCGGGTATTCCTACAATGAGCAGTTCTTC
>-|TRBJ2-3|TRBD2|TRBV20-1
CSASRGLAGTDTQYF
TGCAGTGCTAGTAGGGGACTAGCTGGGACAGATACGCAGTATTTT
>-|TRBJ2-1|-|TRBV5-1
CASSLARAGGYNEQFF
TGCGCCAGCAGCTTGGCAAGGGCAGGAGGCTACAATGAGCAGTTCTTC
>-|TRBJ1-5|TRBD1|TRBV28
CASSLDRVGQPQHF
TGTGCCAGCAGTTTAGACAGGGTTGGTCAGCCCCAGCATTTT
>-|TRBJ2-1|TRBD2|TRBV7-8
CASSLLSSGSHNEQFF
TGTGCCAGCAGCTTACTGTCGAGCGGGAGTCACAATGAGCAGTTCTTC